The source of this T cell receptor beta chain is a study of blood T cell repertoires in COVID-19. The CDR3 loop spans 16 amino acids. V lost 5 bases and J lost 6; bases outside the gene matches: 11. Germline loops: CDR1 SGHAT, CDR2 FQDESV (reference sequence). Enrolled through a virtual design, the participants were between roughly 18 and 90 years of age and came from around 25 US areas. Clones were sequenced by immunoSEQ multiplex PCR, and TCRdb holds only the in-frame ones, with some missing. The data hold 120,000 to 150,000 clones, with around 80% observed a single time. The rearrangement uses TRBV11-1 and TRBJ2-1; TRBD1 matches at 9 bases. The sample taken for sequencing was PBMCs or T cells enriched from blood (not recorded which). The receptor comes from a woman younger than 35 who had been exposed to COVID-19. The CDR3 loop reads CASSPTGGALVNEQFF. CDR3 DNA: TGTGCCAGCAGCCCCACAGGGGGCGCGTTGGTCAATGAGCAGTTCTTC.